These 8 T cell receptor beta chains were all obtained from the same sample, sequenced in a study of blood T cells in healthy people across ages. With a J-beta primer mix and a sample-barcoded 5' primer, a second PCR ran about 6 to 11 cycles. MiXCR, applied by TCRdb to the 5' RACE reads, yields one record per CDR3 protein. The sample has 700,000 to 800,000 distinct CDR3 sequences; about 40% are singletons. The sample taken for sequencing was blood. The receptors derive from a woman aged 60-75 years in good health.

This clonotype was observed a handful of times. This chain links TRBV29-1 with TRBJ2-1, with 10 bases matching TRBD2. The CDR3 is 14 residues long. The trim removed 4 bases at V and 8 bases at J, leaving 8 bases unmatched. The V gene's germline CDR1 is SQVTM and CDR2 ANQGSEA. DNA of the CDR3: TGCAGCGTTGTACCGGGACTAGCGACCTATGAGCAGTTCTTC. It specifies CSVVPGLATYEQFF.

This clonotype was recorded a few times. V gene TRBV6-1 combines with J gene TRBJ1-2, with 8 bases lining up with TRBD1. Trimming cost V 4 bases and J 1 base; bases outside gene matches: 5. Germline CDR1 MNHNS, CDR2 SASEGT. This CDR3 has 15 amino acids. CDR3 loop: CASSVTGANNYGYTF. The CDR3 region has the DNA TGTGCCAGCAGTGTGACAGGGGCGAATAACTATGGCTACACCTTC.

Comments on this clonotype: An end of the junction does not agree with germline; a read error may underlie this. The genes are TRBV12-3 or TRBV12-4 and TRBJ2-1, with 9 positions matching TRBD2. The CDR3 sequence is 16 residues long. DNA of the CDR3: TGTGCCGGCAGTGGCAAACCGGGACTAGCAGACAATGAGCAGTTCTTC. Amino acids: CAGSGKPGLADNEQFF.

This clonotype was seen a handful of times. The rearrangement joins TRBV20-1 to TRBJ2-1; perhaps TRBD2 as D (6 bases). V dropped 6 bases and J dropped 5 bases, with 17 bases sitting between them. In germline, CDR1 is DFQATT, CDR2 SNEGSKA (reference sequence). The CDR3 totals 14 residues. CDR3 sequence: CSAIGGEANNEQFF. The CDR3 nucleotides read TGCAGTGCAATCGGCGGGGAGGCTAACAATGAGCAGTTCTTC.

V and J are TRBV28 and TRBJ2-1; 12 nucleotides agree with TRBD2. Germline V lookup: CDR1 MDHEN, CDR2 SYDVKM. The CDR3 length is 14 residues. Germline trimming cut 3 bases from V and 15 bases from J; bases unmatched to any gene: 9. The CDR3 protein is CASSFGLAGGSAFF. The CDR3, as DNA: TGTGCCAGCAGTTTTGGTCTAGCGGGGGGGAGTGCGTTCTTC.

The CDR3 is CASSQRGHEQFF. In nucleotides, the CDR3 is TGCGCCAGCAGCCAGCGCGGCCATGAGCAGTTCTTC. The rearrangement uses TRBV4-1 and TRBJ2-1; D is undetermined. The CDR3 has 12 residues. The V end was cut by 3 bases, the J end by 8 bases, with 8 bases between. Germline CDR1 MGHRA, CDR2 YSYEKL.

This clonotype was seen more than once but under ten times. The chain uses TRBV20-1 and TRBJ2-5, with D possibly TRBD2 on 6 matching bases. Trimming removed 3 bases from V and 5 bases from J, with 19 bases in between. The V gene's germline CDR1 is DFQATT and CDR2 SNEGSKA (reference sequence). This CDR3 is 15 amino acids long. DNA for the CDR3: TGCAGTGCTAGTTCCTGGACCCGGGGGTCGGAGACCCAGTACTTC. Protein: CSASSWTRGSETQYF.

This clonotype was seen more than once but under ten times. The V gene is TRBV25-1, the J gene TRBJ2-6; TRBD1 matches at 7 bases. Per germline, CDR1 MGHDK and CDR2 SYGVNS. Trimming cost V 10 bases and J 4 bases; bases outside gene matches: 1. The CDR3 runs to 12 residues. The chain's CDR3 is CATRGGANVLTF. CDR3 nucleotides: TGTGCCACCAGGGGGGGGGCCAACGTCCTGACTTTC.